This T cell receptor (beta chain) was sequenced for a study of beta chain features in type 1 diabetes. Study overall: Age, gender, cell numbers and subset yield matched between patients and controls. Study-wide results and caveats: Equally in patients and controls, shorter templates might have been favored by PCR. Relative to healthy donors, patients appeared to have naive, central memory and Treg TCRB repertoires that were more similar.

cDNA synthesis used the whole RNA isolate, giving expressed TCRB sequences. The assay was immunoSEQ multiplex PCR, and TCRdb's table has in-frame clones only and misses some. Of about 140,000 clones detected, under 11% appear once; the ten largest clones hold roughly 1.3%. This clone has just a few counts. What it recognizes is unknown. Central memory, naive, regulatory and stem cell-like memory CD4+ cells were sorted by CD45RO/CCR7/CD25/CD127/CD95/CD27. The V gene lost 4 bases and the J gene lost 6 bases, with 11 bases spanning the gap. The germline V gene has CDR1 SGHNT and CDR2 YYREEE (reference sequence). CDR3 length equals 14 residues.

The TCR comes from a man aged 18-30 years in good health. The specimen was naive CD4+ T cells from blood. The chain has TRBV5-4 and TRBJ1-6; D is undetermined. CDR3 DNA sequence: TGTGCCAGCAGCACGGACGGGGTTAATTCACCCCTCCACTTT. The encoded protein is CASSTDGVNSPLHF.